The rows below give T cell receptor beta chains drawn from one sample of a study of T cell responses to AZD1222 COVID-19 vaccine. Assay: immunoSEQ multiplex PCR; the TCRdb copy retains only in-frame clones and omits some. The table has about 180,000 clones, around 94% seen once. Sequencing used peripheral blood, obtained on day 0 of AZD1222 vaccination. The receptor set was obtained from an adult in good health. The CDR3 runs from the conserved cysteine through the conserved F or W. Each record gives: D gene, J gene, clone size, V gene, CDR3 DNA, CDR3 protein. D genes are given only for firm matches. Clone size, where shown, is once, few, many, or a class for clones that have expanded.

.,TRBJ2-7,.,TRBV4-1,TGCGCCAGCAGTTCTTTTACCGGGGCCGGGTGGGGCGAGCAGTACTTC,CASSSFTGAGWGEQYF
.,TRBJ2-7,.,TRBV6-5,TGTGCCAGCAGCTATCTCCCCCAGGCGGTCTACGAGCAGTACTTC,CASSYLPQAVYEQYF
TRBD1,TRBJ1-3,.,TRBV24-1,TGTGCCACCAGACAGGGGGCTCCGTCTGGAAACACCATATATTTT,CATRQGAPSGNTIYF
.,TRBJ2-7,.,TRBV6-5,TGTGCCAGCACCATGGACCCTTACTACGAGCAGTACTTC,CASTMDPYYEQYF
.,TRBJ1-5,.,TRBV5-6,TGTGCCAGCAGCCGGGATGGGCAAAAGCAGCCCCAGCATTTT,CASSRDGQKQPQHF
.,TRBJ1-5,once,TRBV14,TGTGCCAGCAGCCAATGGGGGAATCAGCCCCAGCATTTT,CASSQWGNQPQHF
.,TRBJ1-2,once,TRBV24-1,TGTGCCACCAGTGATTTTATTTCTGGCTACACCTTC,CATSDFISGYTF
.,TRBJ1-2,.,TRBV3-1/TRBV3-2,TGTGCCAGCAGCCAAGATCAGGGACCCTATGGCTACACCTTC,CASSQDQGPYGYTF
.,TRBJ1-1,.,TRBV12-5,TGTGCTAGTGGTTGGGGGCAGACTCACACTGAAGCTTTCTTT,CASGWGQTHTEAFF
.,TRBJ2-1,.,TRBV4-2,TGTGCCAGCAGCCAGCCTTCGGCCAGCTCCTACAATGAGCAGTTCTTC,CASSQPSASSYNEQFF
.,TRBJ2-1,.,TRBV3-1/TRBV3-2,TGTGCCAGCAGCCCACGACAGAGAGGCAACTACAATGAGCAGTTCTTC,CASSPRQRGNYNEQFF
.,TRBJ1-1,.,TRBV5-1,TGCGCCAGCAGCATGACACAGATTTCTGAAGCTTTCTTT,CASSMTQISEAFF
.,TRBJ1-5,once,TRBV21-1,TGTGCCAGCACCAAAAAGGGCGGTGAAATGCCCCAGCATTTT,CASTKKGGEMPQHF
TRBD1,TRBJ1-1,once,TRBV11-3,TGTGCCAGCAGCTTGGGACAGGGTGAAAGAGCTTTCTTT,CASSLGQGERAFF
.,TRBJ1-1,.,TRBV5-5,TGTGCCAGCAGCTTGCGACCACAGGGAAACACTGAAGCTTTCTTT,CASSLRPQGNTEAFF
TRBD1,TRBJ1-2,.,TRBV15,TGTGCCACCAGCAAAGGGACAGCGTATGGCTACACCTTC,CATSKGTAYGYTF
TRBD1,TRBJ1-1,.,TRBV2,TGTGCCAGCAGAACCCCCCCCACAGGGGACACTGAAGCTTTCTTT,CASRTPPTGDTEAFF
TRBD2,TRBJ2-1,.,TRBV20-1,TGCAGTGCTAGTCGGGAGGGCCCGAGGAATGAGCAGTTCTTC,CSASREGPRNEQFF
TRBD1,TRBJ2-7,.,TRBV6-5,TGTGCCAGCAGTTTAACAGGGGGTCTATACGAGCAGTACTTC,CASSLTGGLYEQYF
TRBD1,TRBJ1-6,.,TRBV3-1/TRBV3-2,TGTGCCAGCAGCCTGGGACAGGGAAATTCACCCCTCCACTTT,CASSLGQGNSPLHF
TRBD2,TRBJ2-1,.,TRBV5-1,TGCGCCAGCAGCGGACTAGCGGGAGGACCATCACGGCCTGGGAATGAGCAGTTCTTC,CASSGLAGGPSRPGNEQFF
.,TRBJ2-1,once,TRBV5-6,TGTGCCAGCAGCTTGCCCGGCTCCTACAATGAGCAGTTCTTC,CASSLPGSYNEQFF
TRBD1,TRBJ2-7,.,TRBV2,TGTGCCAGCAGGGACAGGGCTAACTCCTACGAGCAGTACTTC,CASRDRANSYEQYF
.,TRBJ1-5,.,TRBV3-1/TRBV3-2,TGTGCCAGCAGCCAAGACTTGAATCAGCCCCAGCATTTT,CASSQDLNQPQHF
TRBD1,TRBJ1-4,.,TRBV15,TGTGCCACCAGCAGCCAGGGGGCGGGGAACGAAAAACTGTTTTTT,CATSSQGAGNEKLFF
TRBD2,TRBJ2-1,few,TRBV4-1,TGCGCCAGCAGCCAAGAAGGCTCGGCGGGAGGGTCTAATGAGCAGTTCTTC,CASSQEGSAGGSNEQFF
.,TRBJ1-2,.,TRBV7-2,TGTGCCAGCAGCTTGGGGGAGCGCTACACCTTC,CASSLGERYTF
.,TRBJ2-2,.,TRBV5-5,TGTGCCAGCAGCTCCACCTTTTACAGGGCGAACACCGGGGAGCTGTTTTTT,CASSSTFYRANTGELFF
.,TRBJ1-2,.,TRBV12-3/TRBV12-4,TGTGCCAGCAGTTTCGGGGAAGGCTATGGCTACACCTTC,CASSFGEGYGYTF
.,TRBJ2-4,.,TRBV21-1,TGTGCCAGCAGCAAAAGCGTAGGGGACAGGGGGCTTGGGGCCAAAAACATTCAGTACTTC,CASSKSVGDRGLGAKNIQYF
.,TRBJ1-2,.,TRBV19,TGTGCCAGTAGTCCAGGGCTCTATGGCTACACCTTC,CASSPGLYGYTF
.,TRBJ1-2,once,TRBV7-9,TGTGCCAGCAGCTTTGTGACAGGCTATGGCTACACCTTC,CASSFVTGYGYTF
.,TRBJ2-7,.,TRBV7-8,TGTGCCAGCAGCCCGGGGACCGTATACGAGCAGTACTTC,CASSPGTVYEQYF
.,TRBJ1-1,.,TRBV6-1,TGTGCCAGCAGTGAAGGACGGACCTTAGCCGACACTGAAGCTTTCTTT,CASSEGRTLADTEAFF
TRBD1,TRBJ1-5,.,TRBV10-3,TGTGCCATCAGTGAGGGGACAGGTTACAATCAGCCCCAGCATTTT,CAISEGTGYNQPQHF
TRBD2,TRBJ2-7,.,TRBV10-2,TGCGCCAGCAGCTTAGCGGGAGGGCCACACGAGCAGTACTTC,CASSLAGGPHEQYF
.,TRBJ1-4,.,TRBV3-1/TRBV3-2,TGTGCCAGCAGCCAAAGGGGGGCAGGGGTTGAAGAAAAACTGTTTTTT,CASSQRGAGVEEKLFF